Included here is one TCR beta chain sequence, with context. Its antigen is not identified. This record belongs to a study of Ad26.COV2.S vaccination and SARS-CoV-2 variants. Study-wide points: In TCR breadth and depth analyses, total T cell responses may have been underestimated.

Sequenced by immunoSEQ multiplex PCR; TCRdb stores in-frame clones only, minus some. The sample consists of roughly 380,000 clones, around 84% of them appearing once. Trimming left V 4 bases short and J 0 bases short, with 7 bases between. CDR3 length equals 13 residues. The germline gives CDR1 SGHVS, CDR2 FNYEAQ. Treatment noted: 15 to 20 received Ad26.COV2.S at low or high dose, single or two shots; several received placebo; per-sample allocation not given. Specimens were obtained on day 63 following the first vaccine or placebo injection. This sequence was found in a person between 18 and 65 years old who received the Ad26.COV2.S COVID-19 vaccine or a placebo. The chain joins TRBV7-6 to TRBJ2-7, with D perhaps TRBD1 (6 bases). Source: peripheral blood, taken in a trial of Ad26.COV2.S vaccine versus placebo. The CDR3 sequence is CASSSDSSYEQYF. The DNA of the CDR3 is TGTGCCAGCAGCTCGGACAGCTCCTACGAGCAGTACTTC.